Here is one T cell receptor (beta chain) with its context. The data stem from a study of control samples from healthy donors and cancer patients. This CDR3 comprises 14 residues. Germline-derived CDR1 and CDR2 are SNHLY and FYNNEI. The V and J ends lost 6 bases and 5 bases respectively, with 16 bases between them. Measured with immunoSEQ multiplex PCR; TCRdb has only the in-frame clones, and not every one. This table has roughly 400,000 clones, around 90% appearing once. This receptor was identified in a man aged 35 to 55 with head and neck cancer. Material: PBMCs. The gene calls are TRBV2 and TRBJ1-2; perhaps TRBD1 as D (6 bases). CDR3 DNA sequence: TGTGCCAGCAGGGGTTCCGGGACAAATTATGGCTACACCTTC. Residues: CASRGSGTNYGYTF.